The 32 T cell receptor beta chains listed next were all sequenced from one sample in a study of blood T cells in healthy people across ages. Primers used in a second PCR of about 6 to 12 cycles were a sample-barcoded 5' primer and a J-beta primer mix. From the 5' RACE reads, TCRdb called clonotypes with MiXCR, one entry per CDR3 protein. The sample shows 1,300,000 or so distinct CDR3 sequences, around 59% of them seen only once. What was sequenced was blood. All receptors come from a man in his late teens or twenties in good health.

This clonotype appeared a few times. This CDR3 is CASSGAGGSYEQYF. The CDR3 region has the DNA TGTGCCAGCAGCGGTGCGGGGGGATCCTACGAGCAGTACTTC. This chain joins TRBV9 and TRBJ2-7; 8 nucleotides align to TRBD2. V trimming: 3 bases; J trimming: 1 base; junction bases outside the gene matches: 3. The CDR3 has 14 residues. CDR1 SGDLS and CDR2 YYNGEE come from the germline V gene.

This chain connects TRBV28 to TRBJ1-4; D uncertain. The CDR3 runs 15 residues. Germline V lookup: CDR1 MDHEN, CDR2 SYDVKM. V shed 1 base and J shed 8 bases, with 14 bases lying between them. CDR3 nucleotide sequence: TGTGCCAGCAGTTTATTTTCGGGGTCCGGCGAAAAACTGTTTTTT. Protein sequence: CASSLFSGSGEKLFF. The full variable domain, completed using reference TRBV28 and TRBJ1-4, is DVKVTQSSRYLVKRTGEKVFLECVQDMDHENMFWYRQDPGLGLRLIYFSYDVKMKEKGDIPEGYSVSREKKERFSLILESASTNQTSMYLCASSLFSGSGEKLFFGSGTQLSVL.

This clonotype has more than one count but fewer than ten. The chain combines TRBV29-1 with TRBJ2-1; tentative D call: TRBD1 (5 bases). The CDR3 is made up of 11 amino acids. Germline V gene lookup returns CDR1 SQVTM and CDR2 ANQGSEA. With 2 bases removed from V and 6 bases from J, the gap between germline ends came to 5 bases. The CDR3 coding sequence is TGCAGCGTTGAACAGGGCAATGAGCAGTTCTTC. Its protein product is CSVEQGNEQFF.

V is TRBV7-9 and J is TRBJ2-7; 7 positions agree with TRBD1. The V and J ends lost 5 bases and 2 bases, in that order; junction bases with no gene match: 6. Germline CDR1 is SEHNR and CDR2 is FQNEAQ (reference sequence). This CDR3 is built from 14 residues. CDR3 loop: CASSAGDSTYEQYF. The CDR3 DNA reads TGTGCCAGCAGCGCCGGGGACAGTACCTACGAGCAGTACTTC.

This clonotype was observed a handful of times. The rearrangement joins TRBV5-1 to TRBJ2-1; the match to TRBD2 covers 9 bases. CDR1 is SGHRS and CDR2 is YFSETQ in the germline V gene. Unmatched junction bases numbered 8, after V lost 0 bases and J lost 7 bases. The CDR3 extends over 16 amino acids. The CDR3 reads CASSLALAGELNEQFF. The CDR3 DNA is TGCGCCAGCAGCTTGGCGTTAGCGGGAGAATTAAATGAGCAGTTCTTC.

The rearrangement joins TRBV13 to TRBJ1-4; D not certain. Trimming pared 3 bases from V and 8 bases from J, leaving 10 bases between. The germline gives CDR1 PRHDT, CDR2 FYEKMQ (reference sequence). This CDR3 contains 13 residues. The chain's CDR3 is CASSFEPREKLFF. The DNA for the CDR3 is TGTGCCAGCAGCTTTGAGCCGAGGGAAAAACTGTTTTTT.

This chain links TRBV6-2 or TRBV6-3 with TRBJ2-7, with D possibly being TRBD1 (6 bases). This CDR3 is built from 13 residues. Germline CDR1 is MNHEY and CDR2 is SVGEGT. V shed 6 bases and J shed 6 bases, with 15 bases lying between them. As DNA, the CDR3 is TGTGCCAGCAGCATCATGGACAGCGCCGAGCAGTACTTC. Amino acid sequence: CASSIMDSAEQYF.

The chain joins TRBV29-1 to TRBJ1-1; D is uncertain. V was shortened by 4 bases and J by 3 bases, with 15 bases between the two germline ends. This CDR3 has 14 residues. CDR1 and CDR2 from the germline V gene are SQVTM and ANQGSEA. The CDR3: CSVVGRVSDTEAFF. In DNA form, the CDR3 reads TGCAGCGTTGTAGGAAGGGTGTCGGACACTGAAGCTTTCTTT.

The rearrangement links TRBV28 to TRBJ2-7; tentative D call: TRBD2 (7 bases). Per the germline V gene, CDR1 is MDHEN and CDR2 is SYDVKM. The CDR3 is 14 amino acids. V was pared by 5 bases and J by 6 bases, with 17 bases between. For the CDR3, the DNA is TGTGCCAGCAGTCTAGGGGGGGGGCCGGGCGAGCAGTACTTC. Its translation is CASSLGGGPGEQYF. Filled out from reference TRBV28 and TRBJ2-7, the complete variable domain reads DVKVTQSSRYLVKRTGEKVFLECVQDMDHENMFWYRQDPGLGLRLIYFSYDVKMKEKGDIPEGYSVSREKKERFSLILESASTNQTSMYLCASSLGGGPGEQYFGPGTRLTVT.

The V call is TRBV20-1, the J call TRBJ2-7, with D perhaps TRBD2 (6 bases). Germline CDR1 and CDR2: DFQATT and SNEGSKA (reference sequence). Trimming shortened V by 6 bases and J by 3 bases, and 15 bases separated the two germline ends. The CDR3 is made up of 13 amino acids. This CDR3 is CSAAGGGIYEQYF. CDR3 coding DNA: TGCAGTGCGGCGGGTGGAGGGATCTACGAGCAGTACTTC.

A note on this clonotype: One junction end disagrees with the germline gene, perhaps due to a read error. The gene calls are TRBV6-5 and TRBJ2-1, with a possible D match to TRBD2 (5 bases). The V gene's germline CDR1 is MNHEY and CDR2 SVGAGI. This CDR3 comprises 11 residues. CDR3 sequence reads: CASSYRGERFF. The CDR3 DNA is TGTGCCAGCAGTTACCGGGGTGAGCGGTTCTTC.

CDR3 amino acids: CAIRDGRPRNTEAFF. Written as DNA, the CDR3 is TGTGCCATCAGGGACGGACGACCGAGGAACACTGAAGCTTTCTTT. V and J are TRBV10-3 and TRBJ1-1; D is unresolved. Trimming took off 6 bases at V and 1 base at J, with 15 bases between the two ends. Per germline, CDR1 ENHRY and CDR2 SYGVKD. The CDR3 has 15 residues.

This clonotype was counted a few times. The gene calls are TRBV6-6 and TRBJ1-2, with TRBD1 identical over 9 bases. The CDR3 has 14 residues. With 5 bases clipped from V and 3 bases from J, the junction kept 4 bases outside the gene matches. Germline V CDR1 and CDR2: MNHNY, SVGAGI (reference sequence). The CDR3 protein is CASSAGTGYYGYTF. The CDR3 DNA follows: TGTGCCAGCAGTGCCGGGACAGGGTACTATGGCTACACCTTC.

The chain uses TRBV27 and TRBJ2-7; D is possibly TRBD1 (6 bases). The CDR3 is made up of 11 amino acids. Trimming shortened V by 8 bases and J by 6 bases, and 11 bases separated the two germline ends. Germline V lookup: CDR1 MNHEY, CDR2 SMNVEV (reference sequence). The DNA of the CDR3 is TGTGCCAGCCAAGGGGGTAGCGAGCAGTACTTC. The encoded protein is CASQGGSEQYF.

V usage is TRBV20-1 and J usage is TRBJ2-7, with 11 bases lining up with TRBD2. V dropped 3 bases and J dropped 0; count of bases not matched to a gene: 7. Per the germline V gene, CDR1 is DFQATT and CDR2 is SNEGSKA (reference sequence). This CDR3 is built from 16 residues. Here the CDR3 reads CSARGLADSLSYEQYF. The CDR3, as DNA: TGCAGTGCTAGGGGACTAGCGGACTCTCTCTCCTACGAGCAGTACTTC.

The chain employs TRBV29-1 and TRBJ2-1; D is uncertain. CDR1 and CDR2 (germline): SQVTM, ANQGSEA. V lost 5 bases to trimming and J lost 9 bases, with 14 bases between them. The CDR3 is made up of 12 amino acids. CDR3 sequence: CSVRPLVGEQFF. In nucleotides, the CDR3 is TGCAGCGTTCGACCGCTAGTAGGTGAGCAGTTCTTC.

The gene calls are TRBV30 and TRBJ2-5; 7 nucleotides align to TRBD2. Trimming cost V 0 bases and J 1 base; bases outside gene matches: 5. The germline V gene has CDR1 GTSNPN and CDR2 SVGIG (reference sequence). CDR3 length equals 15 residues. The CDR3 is CAWSVAGVLQETQYF. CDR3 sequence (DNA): TGTGCCTGGAGTGTGGCGGGGGTACTCCAAGAGACCCAGTACTTC.

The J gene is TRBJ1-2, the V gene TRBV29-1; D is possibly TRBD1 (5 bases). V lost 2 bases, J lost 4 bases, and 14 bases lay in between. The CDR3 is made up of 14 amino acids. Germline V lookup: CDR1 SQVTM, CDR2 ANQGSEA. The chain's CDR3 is CSVESTPGTYGYTF. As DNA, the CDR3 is TGCAGCGTTGAATCGACCCCTGGGACCTATGGCTACACCTTC.

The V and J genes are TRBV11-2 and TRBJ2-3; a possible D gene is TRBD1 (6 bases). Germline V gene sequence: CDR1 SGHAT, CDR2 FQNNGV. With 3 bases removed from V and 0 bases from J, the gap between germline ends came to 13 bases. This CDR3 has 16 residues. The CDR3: CASSFKTGLSTDTQYF. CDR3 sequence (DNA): TGTGCCAGCAGCTTCAAGACAGGCCTTAGCACAGATACGCAGTATTTT. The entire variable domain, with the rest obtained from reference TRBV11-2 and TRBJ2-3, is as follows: EAGVAQSPRYKIIEKRQSVAFWCNPISGHATLYWYQQILGQGPKLLIQFQNNGVVDDSQLPKDRFSAERLKGVDSTLKIQPAKLEDSAVYLCASSFKTGLSTDTQYFGPGTRLTVL.

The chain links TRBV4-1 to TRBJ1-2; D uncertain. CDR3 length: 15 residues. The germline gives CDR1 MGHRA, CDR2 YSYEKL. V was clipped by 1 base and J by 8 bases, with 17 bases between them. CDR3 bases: TGCGCCAGCAGCCAAGGGGTGCAGGTGACCGGGGGCTACACCTTC. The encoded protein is CASSQGVQVTGGYTF.

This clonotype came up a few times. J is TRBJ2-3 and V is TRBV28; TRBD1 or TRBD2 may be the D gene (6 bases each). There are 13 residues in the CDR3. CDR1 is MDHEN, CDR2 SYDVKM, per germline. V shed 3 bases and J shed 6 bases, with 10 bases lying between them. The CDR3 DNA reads TGTGCCAGCAGTTTTAGGGGGGTGGATACGCAGTATTTT. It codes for CASSFRGVDTQYF.

The DNA for the CDR3 is TGTGCCAGCAGCTTAGACGGCAGGGTCTATGGCTACACCTTC. Translating gives CASSLDGRVYGYTF. This chain links TRBV7-2 with TRBJ1-2, with D perhaps TRBD1 (5 bases). The CDR3 is made up of 14 amino acids. Germline V gene data show CDR1 as SGHTA and CDR2 as FQGNSA. V was shortened by 1 base and J by 4 bases, with 10 bases between the two germline ends.

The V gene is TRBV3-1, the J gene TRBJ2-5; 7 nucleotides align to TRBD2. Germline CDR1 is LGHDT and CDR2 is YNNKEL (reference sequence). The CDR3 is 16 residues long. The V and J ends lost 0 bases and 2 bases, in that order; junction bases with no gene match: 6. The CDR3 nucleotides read TGTGCCAGCAGCCAAGATTCCGGGGGGACTCAAGAGACCCAGTACTTC. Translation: CASSQDSGGTQETQYF.

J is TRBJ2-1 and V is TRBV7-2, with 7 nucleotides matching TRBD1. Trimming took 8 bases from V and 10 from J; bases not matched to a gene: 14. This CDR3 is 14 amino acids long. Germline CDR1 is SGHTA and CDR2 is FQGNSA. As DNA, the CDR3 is TGTGCCAGCGAGGGCTCCTCATTCAGGGGGGAGCAGTTCTTC. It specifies CASEGSSFRGEQFF.

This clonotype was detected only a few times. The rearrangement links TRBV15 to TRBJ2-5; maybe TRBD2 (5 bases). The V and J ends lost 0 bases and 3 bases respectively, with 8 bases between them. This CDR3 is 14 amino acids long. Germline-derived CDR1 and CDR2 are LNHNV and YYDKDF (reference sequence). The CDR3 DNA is TGTGCCACCAGCAGAGATCTGAGGGAAGAGACCCAGTACTTC. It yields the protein CATSRDLREETQYF.

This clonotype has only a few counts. The CDR3 nucleotides are TGTGCCAGCAGTCCCACAGGGAGGACTGAAGCTTTCTTT. Translating it yields CASSPTGRTEAFF. V and J are TRBV2 and TRBJ1-1; TRBD1 is a possible D gene (6 bases). Germline V lookup: CDR1 SNHLY, CDR2 FYNNEI. V lost 5 bases, J lost 5 bases, and 12 bases lay in between. This CDR3 is 13 amino acids long. The entire variable domain, with the rest obtained from reference TRBV2 and TRBJ1-1, is as follows: EPEVTQTPSHQVTQMGQEVILRCVPISNHLYFYWYRQILGQKVEFLVSFYNNEISEKSEIFDDQFSVERPDGSNFTLKIRSTKLEDSAMYFCASSPTGRTEAFFGQGTRLTVV.

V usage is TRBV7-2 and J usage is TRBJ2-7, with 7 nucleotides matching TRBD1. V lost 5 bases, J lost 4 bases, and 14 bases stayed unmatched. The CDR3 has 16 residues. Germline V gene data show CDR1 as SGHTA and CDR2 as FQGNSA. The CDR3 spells CASSRTRGTDKYEQYF. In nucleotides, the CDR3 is TGTGCCAGCAGCCGTACTCGAGGGACAGACAAATACGAGCAGTACTTC.

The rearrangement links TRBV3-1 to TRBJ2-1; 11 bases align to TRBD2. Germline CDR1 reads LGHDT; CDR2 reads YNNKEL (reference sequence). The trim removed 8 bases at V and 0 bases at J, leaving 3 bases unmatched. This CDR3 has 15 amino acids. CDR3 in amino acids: CASRLAGRSYNEQFF. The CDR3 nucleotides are TGTGCCAGCCGACTAGCGGGGCGCTCCTACAATGAGCAGTTCTTC.

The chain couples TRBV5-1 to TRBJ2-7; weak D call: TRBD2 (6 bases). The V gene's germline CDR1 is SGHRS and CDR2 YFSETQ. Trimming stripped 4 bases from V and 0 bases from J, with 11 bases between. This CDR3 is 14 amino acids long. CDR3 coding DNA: TGCGCCAGCAGCGTCACTAGCAGCTCCTACGAGCAGTACTTC. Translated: CASSVTSSSYEQYF. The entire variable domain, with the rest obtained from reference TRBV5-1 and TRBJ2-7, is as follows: KAGVTQTPRYLIKTRGQQVTLSCSPISGHRSVSWYQQTPGQGLQFLFEYFSETQRNKGNFPGRFSGRQFSNSRSEMNVSTLELGDSALYLCASSVTSSSYEQYFGPGTRLTVT.

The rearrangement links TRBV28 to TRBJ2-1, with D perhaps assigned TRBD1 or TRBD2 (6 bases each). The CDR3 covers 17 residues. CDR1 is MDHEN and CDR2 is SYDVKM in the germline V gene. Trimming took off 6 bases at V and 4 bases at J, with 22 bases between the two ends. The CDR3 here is CASSLGTEGGLYNEQFF. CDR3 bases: TGTGCCAGCAGCTTGGGGACGGAGGGGGGATTATACAATGAGCAGTTCTTC.

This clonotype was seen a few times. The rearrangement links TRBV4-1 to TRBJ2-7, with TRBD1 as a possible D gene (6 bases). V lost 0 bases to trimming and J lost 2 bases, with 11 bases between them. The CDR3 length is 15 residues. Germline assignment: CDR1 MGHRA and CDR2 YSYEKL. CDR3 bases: TGCGCCAGCAGCCAAGAAACAGGGATCACCTACGAGCAGTACTTC. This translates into CASSQETGITYEQYF.

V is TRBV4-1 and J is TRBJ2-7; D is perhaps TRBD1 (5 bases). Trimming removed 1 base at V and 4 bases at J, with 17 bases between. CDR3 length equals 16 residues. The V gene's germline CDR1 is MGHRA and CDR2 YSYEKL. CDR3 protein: CASSQGTQSTTYEQYF. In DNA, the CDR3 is TGCGCCAGCAGCCAAGGGACACAGTCTACAACTTACGAGCAGTACTTC.